The 30 T cell receptor beta chains presented below share a single source sample, sequenced in a study of blood T cell repertoires in COVID-19. TCRdb keeps only in-frame clones here, not all; method: immunoSEQ multiplex PCR. The sample holds approximately 52,000 clones, 80% to 95% seen once. Sequenced input: peripheral blood. Every receptor here comes from a human donor with active COVID-19. The donor label of this sample is uncertain.

This clone showed up just a few times. This chain connects TRBV6-1 to TRBJ1-5, with no clear D. CDR1 is MNHNS and CDR2 is SASEGT in the germline V gene. Trimming shortened V by 0 bases and J by 9 bases, and 12 bases separated the two germline ends. There are 14 residues in the CDR3. CDR3 amino acids: CASSEARGMVPQHF. For the CDR3, the DNA is TGTGCCAGCAGTGAAGCTCGAGGGATGGTGCCCCAGCATTTT.

This chain connects TRBV7-9 to TRBJ1-1, with D unresolved. Trimming removed 3 bases at V and 5 bases at J, with 16 bases between. The CDR3 has 15 amino acids. Germline V gene data show CDR1 as SEHNR and CDR2 as FQNEAQ (reference sequence). CDR3 nucleotides: TGTGCCAGCAGCTTGAGTTTTAATCCTCTTACTGAAGCTTTCTTT. This encodes CASSLSFNPLTEAFF.

This clone was seen once. The chain recombines TRBV21-1 with TRBJ2-7; the D call in the table, TRBD2, was not verified against the DNA. TRBV21-1 is assigned pseudogene status. This CDR3 spans 14 amino acids. For the CDR3, the DNA is TGTGCCAGTATGGAAAGACTCCAACCACCCGAGCAGTACTTC. Protein sequence: CASMERLQPPEQYF.

V and J are TRBV2 and TRBJ1-1, with D maybe TRBD1 (6 bases). Germline CDR1 is SNHLY and CDR2 is FYNNEI. This CDR3 contains 15 residues. V lost 6 bases and J 4 bases, leaving 18 bases between the germline ends. This CDR3 is CASRGGGYDGTEAFF. CDR3 DNA sequence: TGTGCCAGCAGAGGGGGAGGGTACGATGGCACTGAAGCTTTCTTT. Drawing the rest from reference TRBV2 and TRBJ1-1, the complete variable domain is EPEVTQTPSHQVTQMGQEVILRCVPISNHLYFYWYRQILGQKVEFLVSFYNNEISEKSEIFDDQFSVERPDGSNFTLKIRSTKLEDSAMYFCASRGGGYDGTEAFFGQGTRLTVV.

The chain recombines TRBV6-5 with TRBJ1-2; possible D gene TRBD1, 5 bases. Looked up from germline, CDR1 is MNHEY and CDR2 is SVGAGI. This CDR3 is 13 amino acids long. Trimming stripped 4 bases from V and 4 bases from J, with 10 bases between. The CDR3 DNA is TGTGCCAGCAGTTCCGCAGGGATCTATGGCTACACCTTC. Translated, it gives CASSSAGIYGYTF.

J is TRBJ2-1 and V is TRBV11-2, with 8 nucleotides matching TRBD2. CDR3 length equals 15 residues. Germline trimming cut 5 bases from V and 3 bases from J; bases unmatched to any gene: 6. Germline-derived CDR1 and CDR2 are SGHAT and FQNNGV. This chain's CDR3 is CASSLASGLYNEQFF. DNA of the CDR3: TGTGCCAGCAGCCTAGCTAGCGGGCTCTACAATGAGCAGTTCTTC.

Only one count was recorded for this clone. The CDR3 loop is CASSFGTASGNTIYF. CDR3 DNA sequence: TGTGCCAGCAGCTTCGGGACAGCTTCTGGAAACACCATATATTTT. The chain uses TRBV7-8 and TRBJ1-3; 7 bases fit TRBD1. The V gene end was trimmed by 3 bases and the J gene end by 1 base; junction bases not matched to a gene: 3. Germline CDR1 is SGHVS and CDR2 is FQNEAQ. The CDR3 spans 15 residues.

V and J are TRBV11-3 and TRBJ2-2, with D uncertain. V was cut by 1 base and J by 4 bases, with 4 bases left in between. Per the germline V gene, CDR1 is SGHNT and CDR2 is YENEEA. This CDR3 contains 13 residues. In DNA, the CDR3 is TGTGCCAGCAGCTTAGCTCCCACCGGGGAGCTGTTTTTT. It encodes CASSLAPTGELFF.

This rearrangement joins TRBV12-3 or TRBV12-4 to TRBJ2-5, with D tentatively TRBD2 (5 bases). The V gene lost 8 bases and the J gene lost 1 base, with 11 bases spanning the gap. CDR3 length equals 13 residues. CDR3: CASGSLGQETQYF. The CDR3 DNA is TGTGCCAGCGGGAGCCTGGGCCAAGAGACCCAGTACTTC.

This chain uses TRBV6-6 with TRBJ1-1; TRBD1 agrees at 8 bases. Germline CDR1 and CDR2: MNHNY and SVGAGI (reference sequence). CDR3 size: 17 residues. The trim removed 5 bases at V and 1 base at J, leaving 12 bases unmatched. The CDR3: CASSQIGAGGTNTEAFF. The CDR3 DNA reads TGTGCCAGCAGTCAAATCGGGGCAGGGGGCACGAACACTGAAGCTTTCTTT.

The V call is TRBV7-9, the J call TRBJ1-2; 9 bases are shared with TRBD1. V lost 4 bases and J lost 6; bases outside the gene matches: 15. CDR1 SEHNR and CDR2 FQNEAQ come from the germline V gene (reference sequence). The CDR3 runs 17 residues. CDR3 sequence: CASSSLRTRDREDGYTF. CDR3 nucleotide sequence: TGTGCCAGCAGCTCCCTCCGGACCCGGGACAGGGAGGATGGCTACACCTTC.

A single count supports this clone. V and J are TRBV9 and TRBJ2-1; tentatively, D is TRBD2 (6 bases). The germline V gene has CDR1 SGDLS and CDR2 YYNGEE. The CDR3 runs 14 residues. Trimming left V 0 bases short and J 6 bases short, with 10 bases between. The CDR3: CASSVAPGGNEQFF. The CDR3, as DNA: TGTGCCAGCAGCGTAGCTCCCGGGGGCAATGAGCAGTTCTTC.

CDR3 sequence: CASGGTAGNTIYF. In DNA, the CDR3 is TGTGCCAGCGGGGGGACAGCTGGAAACACCATATATTTT. The rearrangement joins TRBV6-5 to TRBJ1-3, with 7 nucleotides matching TRBD1. Germline CDR1 is MNHEY and CDR2 is SVGAGI. This CDR3 is 13 amino acids long. V dropped 8 bases and J dropped 2; count of bases not matched to a gene: 3.

The chain has TRBV7-9 and TRBJ1-4; D call uncertain. V shed 5 bases and J shed 8 bases, with 21 bases lying between them. The CDR3 length is 16 residues. CDR1 is SEHNR and CDR2 is FQNEAQ in the germline V gene (reference sequence). The CDR3 bases are TGTGCCAGCAGCCCCACCCCGGGAAGACAAGGGGAAAAACTGTTTTTT. Translated, it gives CASSPTPGRQGEKLFF. The variable domain in full, completed from reference TRBV7-9 and TRBJ1-4, reads DTGVSQNPRHKITKRGQNVTFRCDPISEHNRLYWYRQTLGQGPEFLTYFQNEAQLEKSRLLSDRFSAERPKGSFSTLEIQRTEQGDSAMYLCASSPTPGRQGEKLFFGSGTQLSVL.

This clone was detected once. The chain combines TRBV19 with TRBJ2-7, with 8 bases fitting TRBD1. This CDR3 comprises 14 residues. Losses at the gene ends were 5 bases for V and 0 bases for J; bases not matched to a gene: 3. Per germline, CDR1 LNHDA and CDR2 SQIVND (reference sequence). CDR3 DNA sequence: TGTGCCAGTAGTTGGGGGACAGGCTCCTACGAGCAGTACTTC. This gives the protein CASSWGTGSYEQYF.

The V and J genes are TRBV11-2 and TRBJ2-3; 7 bases line up with TRBD2. Germline V CDR1 and CDR2: SGHAT, FQNNGV. The length of the CDR3 is 17 residues. Germline trimming cut 2 bases from V and 2 bases from J; bases unmatched to any gene: 10. In DNA, the CDR3 is TGTGCCAGCAGCTTAAGGCTGGCGGGAGAGATCACAGATACGCAGTATTTT. Protein: CASSLRLAGEITDTQYF.

The chain uses TRBV7-2 and TRBJ1-5; no firm D call. Germline assignment: CDR1 SGHTA and CDR2 FQGNSA. This CDR3 has 13 amino acids. Trimming shortened V by 7 bases and J by 0 bases, and 7 bases separated the two germline ends. The CDR3 loop is CASTQYSNQPQHF. The CDR3 bases are TGTGCCAGCACTCAGTATAGCAATCAGCCCCAGCATTTT.

V is TRBV7-3 and J is TRBJ2-2, with 8 bases aligning to TRBD2. The germline V gene encodes CDR1 SGHTA and CDR2 FQGTGA. V lost 5 bases, J lost 1 base, and 3 bases stayed unmatched. The CDR3 has 15 amino acids. The CDR3 DNA is TGTGCCAGCAGCCCAGCGGGGGTGAACACCGGGGAGCTGTTTTTT. Translated, it gives CASSPAGVNTGELFF.

The chain carries TRBV5-1 and TRBJ1-1; D is unclear. With 7 bases removed from V and 4 bases from J, the gap between germline ends came to 17 bases. Germline V gene sequence: CDR1 SGHRS, CDR2 YFSETQ. The CDR3 contains 14 residues. This chain's CDR3 is CASGNRESATEAFF. In DNA form, the CDR3 reads TGCGCCAGCGGAAACCGGGAGAGTGCCACTGAAGCTTTCTTT.

The CDR3 loop is CASSTPTGDNEQFF. The CDR3 region has the DNA TGTGCCAGCAGTACCCCCACAGGGGACAATGAGCAGTTCTTC. The chain combines TRBV11-2 with TRBJ2-1; the match to TRBD1 covers 7 bases. With 6 bases clipped from V and 5 bases from J, the junction kept 7 bases outside the gene matches. The CDR3 is 14 residues long. The V gene's germline CDR1 is SGHAT and CDR2 FQNNGV.

The genes are TRBV5-1 and TRBJ1-1; D may be TRBD1 (6 bases). Germline lookup yields CDR1 SGHRS and CDR2 YFSETQ. The CDR3 loop spans 15 amino acids. V shed 4 bases and J shed 5 bases, with 18 bases lying between them. The CDR3 sequence is CASSLARAGDTEAFF. CDR3 coding DNA: TGCGCCAGCAGCCTGGCCCGGGCAGGGGATACTGAAGCTTTCTTT.

This clone occurred once. The gene calls are TRBV27 and TRBJ2-5, with D possibly matching TRBD2 (6 bases). Trimming pared 3 bases from V and 4 bases from J, leaving 12 bases between. Germline CDR1 is MNHEY and CDR2 is SMNVEV (reference sequence). The CDR3 contains 14 residues. CDR3 nucleotides: TGTGCCAGCAGTTTCGGAGGGATGACAGAGACCCAGTACTTC. Translating gives CASSFGGMTETQYF.

The chain links TRBV5-1 to TRBJ1-1, with a tentative D call TRBD1 (6 bases). The CDR3 is 15 amino acids. Germline CDR1 SGHRS, CDR2 YFSETQ. Trimming removed 0 bases from V and 7 bases from J, with 16 bases in between. The CDR3, as DNA: TGCGCCAGCAGCTTGGAGGGCAGGGTACAGGGTGAAGCTTTCTTT. Translated, it gives CASSLEGRVQGEAFF. The whole variable domain, remainder taken from reference TRBV5-1 and TRBJ1-1, is KAGVTQTPRYLIKTRGQQVTLSCSPISGHRSVSWYQQTPGQGLQFLFEYFSETQRNKGNFPGRFSGRQFSNSRSEMNVSTLELGDSALYLCASSLEGRVQGEAFFGQGTRLTVV.

The V gene is TRBV6-2 or TRBV6-3, the J gene TRBJ2-2; D perhaps matches TRBD1 (7 bases). CDR3 length: 14 residues. Germline-derived CDR1 and CDR2 are MNHEY and SVGEGT. Trimming left V 6 bases short and J 6 bases short, with 14 bases between. CDR3 coding DNA: TGTGCCAGCAGCCCCCCAGGGGGGTCCGGGGAGCTGTTTTTT. Protein product: CASSPPGGSGELFF.

The chain recombines TRBV19 with TRBJ2-3; D is possibly TRBD2 (5 bases). The germline V gene has CDR1 LNHDA and CDR2 SQIVND (reference sequence). Trimming removed 2 bases from V and 6 bases from J, with 18 bases in between. This CDR3 spans 16 amino acids. Written as DNA, the CDR3 is TGTGCCAGTAGTATAACCGGGCCGTCAACGGGGGATACGCAGTATTTT. Its translation: CASSITGPSTGDTQYF.

The chain is built from TRBV5-5 and TRBJ2-7; possibly TRBD1 for D (5 bases). CDR3 size: 15 residues. V was pared by 4 bases and J by 6 bases, with 20 bases between. The germline V gene has CDR1 SGHKS and CDR2 YYEKEE (reference sequence). The DNA for the CDR3 is TGTGCCAGCAGCCCCGATCTGGGGCTACCACTCGAGCAGTACGTC. Translation: CASSPDLGLPLEQYV.

This chain joins TRBV18 and TRBJ2-6, with unresolved D. Trimming pared 6 bases from V and 0 bases from J, leaving 12 bases between. Germline assignment: CDR1 KGHSH and CDR2 LQKENI. The CDR3 has 16 residues. The chain's CDR3 is CASSPISGSGANVLTF. Here the CDR3 DNA reads TGTGCCAGCTCCCCCATATCAGGCTCTGGGGCCAACGTCCTGACTTTC.

This chain uses TRBV9 with TRBJ2-3; 8 positions match TRBD2. J gave up 2 bases and V 2 bases, and 7 bases lay outside the gene matches. In germline, CDR1 is SGDLS, CDR2 YYNGEE. This CDR3 has 16 amino acids. The DNA of the CDR3 is TGTGCCAGCAGCGTTTCACTAGCGGCCCCCACAGATACGCAGTATTTT. Its protein product is CASSVSLAAPTDTQYF.

The chain combines TRBV19 with TRBJ2-7; 11 bases agree with TRBD1. The germline CDR1 and CDR2 sequences are LNHDA and SQIVND (reference sequence). This CDR3 is built from 15 residues. V lost 6 bases and J lost 0; bases outside the gene matches: 4. The DNA of the CDR3 is TGTGCCAGTAGCCAAGGACAGGGGGCCTCCTACGAGCAGTACTTC. Translating it yields CASSQGQGASYEQYF.

The chain uses TRBV6-1 and TRBJ1-2; TRBD1 matches at 7 bases. The length of the CDR3 is 14 residues. The V gene's germline CDR1 is MNHNS and CDR2 SASEGT. V lost 3 bases and J lost 0; bases outside the gene matches: 1. CDR3 nucleotide sequence: TGTGCCAGCAGTGAGGGGACAGCTAACTATGGCTACACCTTC. This sequence encodes CASSEGTANYGYTF.